The sequence of this T cell receptor beta chain was determined in a study of blood T cell repertoires in COVID-19. Overall study context: Researchers got acute and convalescent COVID-19 samples from the United States, Italy and Spain.

This table comes from immunoSEQ multiplex PCR, and its TCRdb copy is limited to in-frame clones, with some not included. The data hold approximately 140,000 clones, with approximately 89% observed a single time. The length of the CDR3 is 16 residues. Sequences were obtained from peripheral blood. The genes are TRBV21-1 and TRBJ2-3; the listed D gene, TRBD1, was not tested against the DNA. TRBV21-1 is given as a pseudogene. The receptor's source is a human donor in a cohort sampled during active COVID-19. In DNA form, the CDR3 reads TGTGCCAGCAGCAAAGGTACAGGGGGCCGCGCAGATACGCAGTATTTT. Encoded protein: CASSKGTGGRADTQYF.